This T cell receptor beta chain stems from a study of blood T cells in healthy people across ages. The use of a sample-barcoded 5' primer and a J-beta primer mix characterized a second PCR of roughly 6 to 11 cycles. Tagging of each cDNA molecule was performed by a template-switch adaptor with 12 random nucleotides. Via MiXCR, TCRdb re-called the 5' RACE reads, giving one row per CDR3 protein. This table has around 2 million distinct CDR3 sequences, roughly two fifths appearing once. Study-wide findings and caveats: Long-lived donors carried more naive CD4+ cells and greater diversity than aged donors.

In the case of this clonotype: Its cognate antigen is unknown.

V gave up 6 bases and J gave up 4 bases; unmatched junction bases: 6. Per germline, CDR1 DFQATT and CDR2 SNEGSKA (reference sequence). CDR3 length: 12 amino acids. Per sample, no less than 5.5 micrograms of total RNA were extracted. The sequence came from a human donor in good health. Sequencing used blood. The chain recombines TRBV20-1 with TRBJ2-7; 7 nucleotides match TRBD1. DNA of the CDR3: TGCAGTGCCGCGGACAGGACATACGAGCAGTACTTC. Its translation: CSAADRTYEQYF.